A single sample is the source of the 31 T cell receptor beta chains below, sequenced in a study of T cell repertoires in cytomegalovirus infection. MiXCR, run by TCRdb on the reads, gives a single entry per CDR3 protein. The sample lists 200,000 or so distinct CDR3 sequences, 15% to 20% occurring once. Source material: PBMCs. These receptors were collected from a human donor in good health (CMV status not recorded). Some clones in this sample may be carry-over from other donors' samples.

The table lists this clonotype with many counts. The chain links TRBV27 to TRBJ1-1; 7 nucleotides agree with TRBD1. Germline lookup yields CDR1 MNHEY and CDR2 SMNVEV (reference sequence). The V segment lost 6 bases and the J segment 1 base; nucleotides outside the gene matches: 5. There are 14 residues in the CDR3. The DNA for the CDR3 is TGTGCCAGCAGCCGACAGGGATCGAACACTGAAGCTTTCTTT. Amino acids: CASSRQGSNTEAFF.

The chain uses TRBV25-1 and TRBJ1-6; D gene unclear. CDR3 length equals 14 residues. V lost 6 bases to trimming and J lost 4 bases, with 10 bases between them. CDR1 and CDR2 (germline): MGHDK, SYGVNS. The CDR3 DNA reads as TGTGCCAGCAGCTCCCCCACTTATAATTCACCCCTCCACTTT. This encodes CASSSPTYNSPLHF. The complete variable domain, with remaining parts taken from reference TRBV25-1 and TRBJ1-6, reads EADIYQTPRYLVIGTGKKITLECSQTMGHDKMYWYQQDPGMELHLIHYSYGVNSTEKGDLSSESTVSRIRTEHFPLTLESARPSHTSQYLCASSSPTYNSPLHFGNGTRLTVT.

This clonotype is medium-sized within its sample. The chain combines TRBV7-2 with TRBJ2-2; TRBD2 agrees at 12 bases. The ends lost 5 bases at V and 5 bases at J; junction bases unmatched: 9. The CDR3 extends over 17 amino acids. CDR1 SGHTA and CDR2 FQGNSA come from the germline V gene. CDR3: CASSLLAGGVGTGELFF. CDR3 coding DNA: TGTGCCAGCAGCCTCCTAGCGGGAGGGGTGGGGACCGGGGAGCTGTTTTTT. The variable domain in full, completed from reference TRBV7-2 and TRBJ2-2, reads GAGVSQSPSNKVTEKGKDVELRCDPISGHTALYWYRQSLGQGLEFLIYFQGNSAPDKSGLPSDRFSAERTGGSVSTLTIQRTQQEDSAVYLCASSLLAGGVGTGELFFGEGSRLTVL.

This clonotype occurred many times. The chain recombines TRBV7-8 with TRBJ1-1; TRBD1 might be the D (6 bases). Trimming removed 1 base at V and 11 bases at J, with 17 bases between. Germline-derived CDR1 and CDR2 are SGHVS and FQNEAQ. CDR3 length: 14 amino acids. The CDR3 reads CASSLGGAADVAFF. The CDR3 DNA reads as TGTGCCAGCAGCTTAGGGGGGGCAGCTGATGTGGCTTTCTTT.

The chain couples TRBV7-6 to TRBJ1-1, with TRBD1 identical over 7 bases. The V segment lost 0 bases and the J segment 4 bases; nucleotides outside the gene matches: 20. The CDR3 has 20 residues. CDR1 and CDR2 from the germline V gene are SGHVS and FNYEAQ. CDR3 sequence reads: CASSLAGTERRSEGGTEAFF. CDR3 nucleotides: TGTGCCAGCAGCTTAGCCGGGACAGAAAGGAGGTCCGAGGGGGGCACTGAAGCTTTCTTT.

The chain employs TRBV6-1 and TRBJ2-5, with 10 bases matching TRBD2. The V and J ends lost 5 bases and 0 bases, in that order; junction bases with no gene match: 9. The CDR3 is made up of 17 amino acids. The germline V gene has CDR1 MNHNS and CDR2 SASEGT. CDR3: CASSPNSLAGHQETQYF. In nucleotides, the CDR3 is TGTGCCAGCAGTCCAAACTCACTAGCGGGACACCAAGAGACCCAGTACTTC.

The chain carries TRBV10-3 and TRBJ1-6, with TRBD1 matching 7 bases. J lost 7 bases, V lost 3 bases, and 9 bases had no gene match. The CDR3 loop spans 16 amino acids. In germline, CDR1 is ENHRY, CDR2 SYGVKD. CDR3 DNA sequence: TGTGCCATCAGTGAATTAGGACAGGTCGTGAATTCACCCCTCCACTTT. It codes for CAISELGQVVNSPLHF.

The CDR3 reads CASSEKTRQGAFF. DNA of the CDR3: TGTGCCAGCAGTGAAAAGACGCGACAGGGAGCTTTCTTT. The V call is TRBV6-1, the J call TRBJ1-1, with 7 positions matching TRBD1. Losses at the gene ends were 2 bases for V and 10 bases for J; bases not matched to a gene: 7. The V gene's germline CDR1 is MNHNS and CDR2 SASEGT. The CDR3 has 13 amino acids.

J is TRBJ2-2 and V is TRBV6-5, with D unresolved. The germline CDR1 and CDR2 sequences are MNHEY and SVGAGI. This CDR3 has 11 residues. V was pared by 5 bases and J by 7 bases, with 5 bases between. The CDR3 region has the DNA TGTGCCAGCAGTGACGTCGGGGAGCTGTTTTTT. As protein: CASSDVGELFF.

The chain employs TRBV6-2 or TRBV6-3 and TRBJ2-2; 9 nucleotides match TRBD1. With V trimmed by 5 bases and J by 2 bases, 6 bases remained unmatched. In germline, CDR1 is MNHEY, CDR2 SVGEGT. The length of the CDR3 is 16 residues. CDR3 in amino acids: CASSEPGQGNTGELFF. The CDR3 bases are TGTGCCAGCAGTGAGCCGGGACAGGGAAACACCGGGGAGCTGTTTTTT.

The CDR3: CASSTQASSSYEQYF. The CDR3 DNA is TGCGCCAGCAGCACACAGGCTAGCTCCTCCTACGAGCAGTACTTC. The chain couples TRBV4-3 to TRBJ2-7; perhaps D is TRBD1 or TRBD2 (5 bases each). Per germline, CDR1 LGHNA and CDR2 YSLEER. The CDR3 loop spans 15 amino acids. V shed 5 bases and J shed 0 bases, with 14 bases lying between them.

At least ten counts were recorded for this clonotype. The rearrangement links TRBV7-2 to TRBJ2-1; D might be TRBD1 (6 bases). Germline V lookup: CDR1 SGHTA, CDR2 FQGNSA. V dropped 4 bases and J dropped 7 bases, with 17 bases sitting between them. There are 15 residues in the CDR3. CDR3: CASSYDRRGRNEQFF. CDR3 sequence (DNA): TGTGCCAGCAGCTATGACAGGCGAGGTAGAAATGAGCAGTTCTTC.

This clonotype was observed a few times. The V call is TRBV5-1, the J call TRBJ1-6; no firm D call. CDR1 is SGHRS, CDR2 YFSETQ, per germline. The CDR3 runs to 14 residues. V was shortened by 6 bases and J by 5 bases, with 12 bases between the two germline ends. CDR3 region: CASKEGTDNSPLHF. CDR3 coding DNA: TGCGCCAGCAAAGAGGGTACGGATAATTCACCCCTCCACTTT.

The chain employs TRBV5-1 and TRBJ1-2, with D unclear. Between the trimmed V and J ends, which lost 0 bases and 0 bases, there was a span of 9 bases. The CDR3 is 15 residues long. In germline, CDR1 is SGHRS, CDR2 YFSETQ. CDR3 region: CASSLEPAANYGYTF. The CDR3 bases are TGCGCCAGCAGCTTGGAACCAGCCGCTAACTATGGCTACACCTTC. The full variable domain, its missing parts supplied by reference TRBV5-1 and TRBJ1-2, is KAGVTQTPRYLIKTRGQQVTLSCSPISGHRSVSWYQQTPGQGLQFLFEYFSETQRNKGNFPGRFSGRQFSNSRSEMNVSTLELGDSALYLCASSLEPAANYGYTFGSGTRLTVV.

This clonotype has a count of ten or more. The rearrangement joins TRBV7-2 to TRBJ2-7, with 8 nucleotides matching TRBD1. Per germline, CDR1 SGHTA and CDR2 FQGNSA. This CDR3 is built from 15 residues. With V trimmed by 0 bases and J by 2 bases, 3 bases remained unmatched. In DNA form, the CDR3 reads TGTGCCAGCAGCTTAGCGACGGGACAGGCCTACGAGCAGTACTTC. Amino acids: CASSLATGQAYEQYF.

This clonotype was recorded at least ten times. The genes are TRBV7-3 and TRBJ2-7; no definite D call. The V and J ends lost 2 bases and 3 bases respectively, with 8 bases between them. The length of the CDR3 is 13 residues. CDR1 is SGHTA, CDR2 FQGTGA, per germline. The CDR3 spells CASSLQASYEQYF. The CDR3 DNA is TGTGCCAGCAGCTTACAGGCGAGCTACGAGCAGTACTTC.

Points on this clonotype: This may come from a read error, since a much larger clone is one base off. This sequence joins TRBV14 and TRBJ1-1; D uncertain. Germline V gives CDR1 SGHDN, CDR2 FVKESK. This CDR3 is 16 amino acids long. Trimming shortened V by 0 bases and J by 1 base, and 12 bases separated the two germline ends. In DNA, the CDR3 is TGTGCCAGCAGCCAAGAGAAAACTTTGGGGAACACTGAAGCTTTCTTT. Translated: CASSQEKTLGNTEAFF. The entire variable domain, with the rest obtained from reference TRBV14 and TRBJ1-1, is as follows: EAGVTQFPSHSVIEKGQTVTLRCDPISGHDNLYWYRRVMGKEIKFLLHFVKESKQDESGMPNNRFLAERTGGTYSTLKVQPAELEDSGVYFCASSQEKTLGNTEAFFGQGTRLTVV.

This clonotype was picked up a small number of times. The chain employs TRBV5-1 and TRBJ2-5; 9 bases line up with TRBD1. Germline V CDR1 and CDR2: SGHRS, YFSETQ. This CDR3 comprises 14 residues. V shed 4 bases, J shed 5 bases, and the junction held 6 bases outside the gene matches. The CDR3 region is CASSTRTGEETQYF. CDR3 nucleotides: TGCGCCAGCAGCACCAGGACAGGGGAGGAGACCCAGTACTTC.

This clonotype was counted a single time. One end of the junction varies from germline; a read error may be responsible. The chain joins TRBV9 to TRBJ2-2; TRBD1 might be the D (6 bases). This CDR3 is 14 amino acids long. Germline CDR1 is SGDLS and CDR2 is YYNGEE. In DNA form, the CDR3 reads TGTGCCAGCAGCGTAAGACAGGACACCGGGGTGCTGTTTTTT. Translation: CASSVRQDTGVLFF.

Only a few counts were recorded for this clonotype. The V gene is TRBV4-3, the J gene TRBJ2-1; no clear D gene. Trimming cost V 0 bases and J 0 bases, with 6 bases left between them. Germline CDR1 is LGHNA and CDR2 is YSLEER. The CDR3 runs to 15 residues. DNA of the CDR3: TGCGCCAGCAGCCAAGACACCAGCTCCTACAATGAGCAGTTCTTC. Protein product: CASSQDTSSYNEQFF.

V and J are TRBV6-2 or TRBV6-3 and TRBJ2-7; 13 nucleotides align to TRBD2. V dropped 8 bases and J dropped 7; count of bases not matched to a gene: 8. Germline V CDR1 and CDR2: MNHEY, SVGEGT. CDR3 size: 14 residues. The CDR3 loop is CASAGLAGAQEQYF. The CDR3 DNA sequence: TGTGCCAGCGCCGGACTAGCGGGAGCTCAAGAGCAGTACTTC.

This clonotype occurred many times. The chain employs TRBV20-1 and TRBJ2-1, with 8 bases lining up with TRBD1. This CDR3 region has 14 residues. The V gene end was trimmed by 1 base and the J gene end by 7 bases; junction bases not matched to a gene: 6. The germline V gene has CDR1 DFQATT and CDR2 SNEGSKA (reference sequence). Written as DNA, the CDR3 is TGCAGTGCTAGAGTGTCGGGACAGGTTAATGAGCAGTTCTTC. The encoded protein is CSARVSGQVNEQFF.

This chain uses TRBV12-3 or TRBV12-4 with TRBJ2-7, with D possibly matching TRBD1 (5 bases). This CDR3 is built from 13 residues. V was cut by 6 bases and J by 2 bases, with 11 bases left in between. CDR3 sequence: CASSWGPTYEQYF. The CDR3 DNA reads TGTGCCAGCAGCTGGGGCCCCACCTACGAGCAGTACTTC.

This clonotype was detected only a few times. The chain carries TRBV28 and TRBJ2-5; 9 nucleotides line up with TRBD2. The CDR3 runs to 15 residues. The ends lost 7 bases at V and 4 bases at J; junction bases unmatched: 10. Germline CDR1 is MDHEN and CDR2 is SYDVKM. The CDR3 DNA follows: TGTGCCAGCATGGGCGGGGGGGCCGGTAGAGAGACCCAGTACTTC. This encodes CASMGGGAGRETQYF.

There are many counts of this clonotype. The chain links TRBV7-2 to TRBJ1-2, with TRBD1 matching over 7 bases. V lost 0 bases, J lost 1 base, and 5 bases stayed unmatched. CDR1 and CDR2 (germline): SGHTA, FQGNSA. The CDR3 consists of 16 residues. The CDR3 region has the DNA TGTGCCAGCAGCTTAGCCAGGGGGGCACTTAACTATGGCTACACCTTC. Its protein product is CASSLARGALNYGYTF.

This clonotype was seen a handful of times. The V gene is TRBV7-6, the J gene TRBJ2-1; 8 bases map to TRBD2. Germline CDR1 SGHVS, CDR2 FNYEAQ. The CDR3 extends over 16 amino acids. V was pared by 5 bases and J by 4 bases, with 10 bases of the junction left unmatched. CDR3 protein: CASSGTGTSGYNEQFF. The CDR3 nucleotides are TGTGCCAGCAGCGGAACCGGGACTAGTGGGTACAATGAGCAGTTCTTC.

This clonotype has a handful of counts. The rearrangement links TRBV4-3 to TRBJ2-7; 8 nucleotides line up with TRBD2. The J segment lost 6 bases and the V segment lost 0 bases, leaving 4 bases of the junction unmatched. CDR3 length equals 14 residues. The germline V gene encodes CDR1 LGHNA and CDR2 YSLEER. The CDR3 coding sequence is TGCGCCAGCAGCCAAGAGGTGGCGGGAGGCGAGCAGTACTTC. It is translated as CASSQEVAGGEQYF.

This clonotype came up a few times. The chain carries TRBV5-1 and TRBJ2-1, with 9 bases identical to TRBD2. Germline V gives CDR1 SGHRS, CDR2 YFSETQ. V was clipped by 0 bases and J by 1 base; unmatched bases: 8. The CDR3 spans 18 residues. The CDR3 DNA sequence: TGCGCCAGCAGCTTGGATACTAGCGGGTTCAGGTCCTACAATGAGCAGTTCTTC. It encodes CASSLDTSGFRSYNEQFF. Full variable domain (remainder filled in from reference TRBV5-1 and TRBJ2-1): KAGVTQTPRYLIKTRGQQVTLSCSPISGHRSVSWYQQTPGQGLQFLFEYFSETQRNKGNFPGRFSGRQFSNSRSEMNVSTLELGDSALYLCASSLDTSGFRSYNEQFFGPGTRLTVL.

The chain carries TRBV12-3 or TRBV12-4 and TRBJ1-3; D gene uncertain. Trimming took 5 bases from V and 2 from J, leaving 19 bases between them. The CDR3 loop spans 17 amino acids. The CDR3 region is CASSTEGGVRPGNTIYF. The CDR3 DNA is TGTGCCAGCAGTACCGAGGGTGGGGTCCGCCCTGGAAACACCATATATTTT.

This clonotype was counted only a few times. V is TRBV20-1 and J is TRBJ2-5, with D maybe TRBD2 (7 bases). This CDR3 comprises 13 residues. Per germline, CDR1 DFQATT and CDR2 SNEGSKA (reference sequence). CDR3 protein: CSVGGGHQETQYF. CDR3 sequence (DNA): TGCAGCGTAGGCGGGGGCCACCAAGAGACCCAGTACTTC.

This clonotype was detected many times. This rearrangement joins TRBV7-8 to TRBJ2-3; TRBD1 matches at 7 bases. CDR3 size: 15 residues. Germline CDR1 is SGHVS and CDR2 is FQNEAQ. J was trimmed by 2 bases and V by 4 bases; bases with no gene match: 6. The CDR3 DNA sequence: TGTGCCAGCAGCTCACGGGACAGTTACACAGATACGCAGTATTTT. It translates to CASSSRDSYTDTQYF.